The following is a T cell receptor (beta chain) sequence with its context. Its binding antigen is unknown. Per-nucleotide qualities are absent, and no much larger clonotype sits a single base away. This entry belongs to a study of cytomegalovirus exposure and HLA in healthy donors (dated by TCRdb to about 2017). Study-wide context: According to an earlier analysis of several hundred of the donors, about 179 million T cells yielded approximately 120 million unique TCR beta sequences and about 300 Gb of sequence data. Donor age, sex, ethnicity and CMV serostatus were compiled alongside the repertoire data. In a later genetic analysis, genome-wide SNP genotypes for about three fifths of the roughly 670 donors were used, and that subset was treated as a discovery cohort. Rather than drawing on any new phenotypic data, the later analysis identified candidate immune exposures from TCR beta sequences and the way those sequences occurred across donors. To study patterns of TCR occurrence, a later analysis re-analyzed previously published TCR beta repertoires from around 660 donors and added high-resolution HLA genotyping. HLA typing included class I and class II loci at four-digit resolution. The T cell repertoires of under 750 subjects were profiled by immunosequencing and related to cytomegalovirus serostatus. All discovery cohort repertoires had been generated on a single sequencing platform. An early release covering roughly 600 HLA-typed donors comprised about 300 gigabases of sequencing data and around 80 million unique TCR sequences. A separate validation cohort of over a hundred different subjects was used in addition to the roughly 720-subject first cohort. High-throughput TCR immunosequencing, statistical association of individual TCRs with disease status, and machine learning were combined to predict cytomegalovirus infection status. Roughly five DR-DQ haplotypes were handled as single units for association and clustering, since linkage in the cohort was strong. An earlier analysis of 587 of the donors used high-throughput TCR beta sequencing to judge whether each TCR beta V gene segment behaved as functional or pseudogenic. Of the 350 to 450 genotyped donors, 81% were placed in the genetic ancestry cluster associated with self-reported Caucasian donors. Among about 400 genotyped donors of the cohort, an average of about 220,000 unique TCR beta nucleotide sequences was sequenced per donor, of which 15% to 20% were non-productive. The aim of the study was to test whether cataloging public T cell receptors could identify signatures of past pathogen exposure. The number of typed donors differed by locus: roughly 620-640 for A, B, C, DRB1 and DQB1; about 520 for DQA1; roughly 600 for DPA1; and around 450 for DPB1. Results and caveats for the whole study, not just this receptor: A later genetic analysis associated a missense DCLRE1C variant with V-gene and J-gene trimming of TCR beta chains, and an independent cohort replicated the association. The classifier was reported to diagnose cytomegalovirus status with high specificity and sensitivity in both the original and validation cohorts. Broadly in line with IMGT annotations, most TCR beta V segments showed up in productive rearrangements about 87% or about 30% of the time in an earlier analysis of 587 of the donors. Several of the top co-occurrence clusters appeared to be linked to parvovirus B19, influenza, CMV and Epstein-Barr virus, according to a later analysis. In vitro tests confirmed that three of the cytomegalovirus-associated TCR beta chains recognize cytomegalovirus antigens. A further reported finding was that TCR beta sequences accurately predicted the HLA-A and HLA-B alleles for most subjects in the first cohort. The only immune exposure information available for the cohort was CMV serostatus. Because HLA typing was unavailable for some donors at each locus, only the typed subset was used in association tests. When HLA alleles, especially DR and DQ, strongly co-occurred, attributing TCR associations to individual alleles was difficult. Some IMGT-functional V segments, including TRBV6-2 and TRBV6-3, could not be distinguished by the 87-base-pair reads and were therefore excluded. In a later analysis, TCR association rates were found to vary across HLA loci, with the most associated TCRs seen for DRB1 alleles and the fewest for HLA-C alleles. In a later analysis, HLA-associated TCR beta chains were found to be more clonally expanded and to have lower generation probabilities than equally common non-associated chains. Because counts were too low, seventeen rarely observed V segments, including chromosome 9 orphons, were excluded from the earlier analysis of around 640 of the donors. Most CMV-associated TCR beta chains appeared to be HLA-restricted in a later analysis, and the HLA associations seemed to be driven largely by CMV exposure. It was suggested by the authors that the approach could potentially be generalized to other disease states and immunological phenotypes. This cohort had only TCR beta chains sequenced, and the lack of alpha or paired-chain data limited which features could be detected. A cluster of highly shared sequence variants was judged likely to be a technical artifact of the sequencing pipeline. A total of 150 or so TCR beta chains were listed by the study as associated with cytomegalovirus. A later analysis associated about 17,000 TCR beta sequences with specific HLA alleles at a false discovery rate of 0.05. Correlated functional status among segregating V segments might be attributable to linkage disequilibrium, but an unknown experimental factor could not be ruled out. Most TCR sequences were observed very rarely across donors, whereas some public TCRs were present in many individuals. The presence/absence analyses assumed that sequencing depth was roughly uniform across donors, and that assumption may not be true. In a later genetic analysis, fewer N-insertions in productive TCRs were reported among donors in an Asian-associated ancestry cluster than the approximately 710-donor mean.

The cohort was made up of 500 to 800 healthy bone marrow donors. Cohort members were all nominally healthy when sampled, although unrecorded immune exposures were likely present. The donor tested CMV seronegative and was one of the 352 seronegative cohort members. Each donor provided a peripheral blood sample, and peripheral blood mononuclear cells were used for TCR beta sequencing. Genomic DNA was extracted from the blood cell samples with the Qiagen DNeasy Blood Extraction Kit. Per the germline V gene, LGHNA is the CDR1 and YNFKEQ is the CDR2. The CDR3 spans 17 residues, from the cysteine through the phenylalanine. Just the 51-base CDR3 DNA is kept, in frame starting at base 1. Cut back by 0 bases and 3 bases, the V and J ends lie 12 bases apart. The library was built by means of the immunoSEQ multiplex PCR assay. For the multiplex PCR, a mixture combining 60 forward primers for TCR Vbeta segments and 13 reverse primers for TCR Jbeta segments was used. A multiplex PCR assay on genomic DNA amplified the CDR3 region of rearranged TCR beta genes. Amplified TCR beta libraries were sequenced as 87-base-pair reads on the Illumina HiSeq System. Per the authors' processing: A later analysis tallied tens of millions of unique TCR beta chains across the 610 or so repertoires, and approximately 12 million of those chains were shared by two or more donors. To remove PCR and sequencing errors, raw reads were error-corrected and collapsed into unique sequences using a nearest-neighbor algorithm that merged closely related sequences. To assign V, D and J gene segments, CDR3 sequences were aligned to IMGT reference sequences. Each retained sequence needed at least a six-nucleotide match to both a V gene segment and a J gene segment. A rearrangement was called productive if the CDR3 had no stop codons and remained in frame with V and J, and every other rearrangement was called non-productive. CDR3 was defined by IMGT convention, running from the second conserved V-encoded cysteine to the conserved J-encoded phenylalanine. In an earlier analysis of some 550 of the donors, sequences lacking an unambiguous match to a single V gene segment were excluded. In an earlier analysis of around 590 of the donors, a V segment was called functional when productive rearrangements were above 56.7%, and segregating when the standard deviation between donors exceeded 5%. A statistical classification framework was developed to diagnose cytomegalovirus status using the catalog of TCR beta chain sequences. A later analysis assigned V and J genes by comparing TCR nucleotide sequences with IMGT/GENE-DB human TR gene sequences. A later analysis assigned CDR3 sequences and most-parsimonious VDJ recombination scenarios with the TCRdist pipeline. In a later analysis, each TCR beta chain was defined by its CDR3 amino acid sequence together with its V-gene family, and reads without a unique V-gene family were excluded. To address suspected cross-contamination and a sequencing artifact, a later analysis removed approximately 600 highly shared, low-generation-probability nucleotide sequences. A later analysis calculated a clonal expansion index for each public chain from normalized within-repertoire ranks of inferred template counts. A later analysis computed generation probabilities with a VDJ recombination model fitted to out-of-frame rearrangements, and checked the results against IGoR. Hypergeometric tests were used in a later analysis to score TCR-TCR, TCR-HLA and TCR-CMV co-occurrence, with a repertoire-size bias correction applied to the TCR pairs. In a later analysis, false discovery rates were estimated by permuting HLA or CMV assignments 20 times. In a later analysis, co-occurring TCRs were grouped using DBSCAN, with TCRdist sequence similarity added in when clustering inside HLA-allele-positive subsets. For co-occurrence clustering, repertoires with fewer than 30,000 or more than 120,000 public chains were excluded, along with a handful of repertoires with anomalous nucleotide sharing. Held by TCRdb, this immuneACCESS table contains in-frame sequences only and omits some clones. Under half of the omission traces to an unresolved V gene where checked; the cause of the rest is unknown. From that table come the V and J calls and clone size; the DNA was used to work out D and trimming. The sample has 100,000 to 150,000 clones on record, around 82% of them singletons. The top ten clonotypes cover roughly 3.5% of the sample.

The material sequenced was PBMCs. The sequence links TRBV4-2 to TRBJ2-6; the D gene is perhaps TRBD1, from 6 matching bases. The TCR comes from a man in his forties or fifties in good health and CMV-seronegative. The CDR3 amino acid sequence is: CASSQDLGAYGANVLTF. The nucleotides are TGTGCCAGCAGCCAAGATCTGGGGGCTTATGGGGCCAACGTCCTGACTTTC.